This T cell receptor beta chain is from a study of T cell repertoires in aging, cancer and after chemotherapy. Germline CDR1 and CDR2: SSHAT and FNYEAQ (reference sequence). The CDR3 length is 14 residues. Points on this clonotype: Mismatch with germline at one junction end may stem from a read error.

Peripheral blood genomic DNA, not sorted cells or RNA, was the template. Multiplex touch-down PCR with TRB-A/B primers amplified rearranged V-D-J TRB sequences. TCRdb recomputed calls from the multiplex PCR reads with MiXCR, one row per CDR3 protein. The sample consists of 10,000 to 12,000 distinct CDR3 sequences, 20% to 30% of them appearing once. V and J are TRBV7-7 and TRBJ2-7, with 8 bases that match TRBD1. The sample consisted of blood. The TCR was taken from a human donor in good health. CDR3 DNA sequence: TGTGCTAGCAGACCCACGGACAGGGTCTACGAGCAGTACTTC. This codes for CASRPTDRVYEQYF.